This TCR beta chain was sequenced in a study of OX40 agonist ivuxolimab in advanced cancers. The V end was cut by 0 bases, the J end by 7 bases, with 10 bases between. The CDR3 extends over 15 amino acids. Germline V lookup: CDR1 LNHNV, CDR2 YYDKDF (reference sequence). This clone was counted only a few times. Clones were sequenced by immunoSEQ multiplex PCR, and TCRdb holds only the in-frame ones, with some missing. This table has some 57,000 clones, 82% appearing once. The receptor comes from an adult with an advanced solid tumor such as melanoma, head and neck, liver or kidney cancer. This material consisted of CD4+ or CD8+ T cells sorted from blood, taken in a trial of the OX40 agonist ivuxolimab. The genes are TRBV15 and TRBJ1-6; the D is unclear. The CDR3 loop reads CATSRESRRNSPLHF. DNA for the CDR3: TGTGCCACCAGCAGAGAGAGCCGGCGAAATTCACCCCTCCACTTT.